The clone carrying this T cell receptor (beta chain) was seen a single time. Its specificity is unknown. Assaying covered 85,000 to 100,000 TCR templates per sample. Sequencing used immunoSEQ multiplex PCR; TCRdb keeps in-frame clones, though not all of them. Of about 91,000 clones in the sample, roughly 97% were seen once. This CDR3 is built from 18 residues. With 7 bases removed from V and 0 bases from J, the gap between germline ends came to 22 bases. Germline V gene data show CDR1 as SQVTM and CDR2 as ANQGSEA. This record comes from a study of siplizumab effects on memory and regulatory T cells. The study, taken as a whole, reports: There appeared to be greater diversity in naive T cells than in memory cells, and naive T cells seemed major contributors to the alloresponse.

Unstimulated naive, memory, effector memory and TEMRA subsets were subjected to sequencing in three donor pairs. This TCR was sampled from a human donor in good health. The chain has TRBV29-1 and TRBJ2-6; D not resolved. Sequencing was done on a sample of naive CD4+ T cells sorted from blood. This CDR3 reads CSALPLAGSHSGANVLTF. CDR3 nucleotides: TGCAGCGCACTACCCCTTGCAGGATCCCACTCTGGGGCCAACGTCCTGACTTTC.